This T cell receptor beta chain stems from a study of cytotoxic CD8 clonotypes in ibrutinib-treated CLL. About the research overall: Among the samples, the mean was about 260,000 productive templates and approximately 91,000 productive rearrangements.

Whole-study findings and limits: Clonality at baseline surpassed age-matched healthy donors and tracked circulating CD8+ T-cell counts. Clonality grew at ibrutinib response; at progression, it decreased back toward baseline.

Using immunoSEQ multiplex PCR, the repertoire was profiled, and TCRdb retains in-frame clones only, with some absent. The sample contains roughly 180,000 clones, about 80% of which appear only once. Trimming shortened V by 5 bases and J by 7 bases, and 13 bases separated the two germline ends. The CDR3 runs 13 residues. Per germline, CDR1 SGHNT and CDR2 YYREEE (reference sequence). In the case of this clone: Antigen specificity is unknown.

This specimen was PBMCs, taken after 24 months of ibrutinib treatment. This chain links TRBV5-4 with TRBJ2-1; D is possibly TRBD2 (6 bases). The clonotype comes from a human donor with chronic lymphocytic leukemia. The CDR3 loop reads CASRPGLGNEQFF. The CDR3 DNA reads TGTGCCAGCAGACCGGGACTTGGAAATGAGCAGTTCTTC.